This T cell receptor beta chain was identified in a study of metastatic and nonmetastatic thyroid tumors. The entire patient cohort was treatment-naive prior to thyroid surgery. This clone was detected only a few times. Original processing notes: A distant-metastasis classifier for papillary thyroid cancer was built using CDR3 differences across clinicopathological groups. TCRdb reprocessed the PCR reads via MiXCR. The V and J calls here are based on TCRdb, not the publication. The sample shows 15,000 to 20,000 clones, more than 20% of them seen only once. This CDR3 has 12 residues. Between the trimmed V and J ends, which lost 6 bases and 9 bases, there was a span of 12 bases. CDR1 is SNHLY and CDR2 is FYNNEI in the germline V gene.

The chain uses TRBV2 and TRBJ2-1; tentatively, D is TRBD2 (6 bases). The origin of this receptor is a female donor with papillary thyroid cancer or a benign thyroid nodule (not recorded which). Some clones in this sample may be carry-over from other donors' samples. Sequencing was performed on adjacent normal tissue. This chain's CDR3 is CASRGSGPEQFF. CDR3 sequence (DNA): TGTGCCAGCAGGGGTAGCGGCCCTGAGCAGTTCTTC.